The clone carrying this T cell receptor beta chain was observed at least ten times. Its target is not known. TCRdb independently ran MiXCR on the 5' RACE reads; one entry per CDR3 protein. The sample contains tens of thousands of distinct CDR3 sequences, approximately 7% of which appear only once. This sample was taken from a study of T cells after yellow fever vaccination. General study findings and limits: By day 5 rather than day 15, the secondary response had peaked, though it was weaker. The CD4 compartment and the CD8 compartment contained a small share of clonotypes in common. Detected again after the booster were most primary-vaccination clones, at nearly 97% CD4 and 88% CD8.

V shed 3 bases and J shed 4 bases, with 9 bases lying between them. CDR3 length: 13 residues. The sequence derives from a young man who received the YFV17D yellow fever vaccine. This chain uses TRBV12-3 or TRBV12-4 with TRBJ1-2, with D possibly TRBD1 on 6 matching bases. The sequences come from CD8+ T cells sorted from PBMCs, collected 15 days after the yellow fever booster vaccination. In DNA, the CDR3 is TGTGCCAGCAGTTTGGGGGGCCTCTATGGCTACACCTTC. Translated: CASSLGGLYGYTF.